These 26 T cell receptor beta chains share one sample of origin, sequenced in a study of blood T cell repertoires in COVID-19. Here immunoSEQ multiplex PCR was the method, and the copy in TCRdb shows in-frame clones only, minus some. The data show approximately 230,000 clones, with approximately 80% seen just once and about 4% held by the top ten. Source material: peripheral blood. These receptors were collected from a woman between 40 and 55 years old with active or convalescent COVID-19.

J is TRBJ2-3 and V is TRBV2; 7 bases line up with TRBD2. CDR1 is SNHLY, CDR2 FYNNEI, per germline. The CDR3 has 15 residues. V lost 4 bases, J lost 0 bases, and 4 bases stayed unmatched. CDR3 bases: TGTGCCAGCAGTGGGGGGGGGATTAGCACAGATACGCAGTATTTT. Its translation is CASSGGGISTDTQYF.

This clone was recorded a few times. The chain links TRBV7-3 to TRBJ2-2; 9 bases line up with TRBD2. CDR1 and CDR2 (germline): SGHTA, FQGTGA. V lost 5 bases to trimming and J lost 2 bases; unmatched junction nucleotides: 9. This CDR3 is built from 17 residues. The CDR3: CASSPGAGTSNTGELFF. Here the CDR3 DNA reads TGTGCCAGCAGCCCTGGGGCAGGGACTAGCAACACCGGGGAGCTGTTTTTT.

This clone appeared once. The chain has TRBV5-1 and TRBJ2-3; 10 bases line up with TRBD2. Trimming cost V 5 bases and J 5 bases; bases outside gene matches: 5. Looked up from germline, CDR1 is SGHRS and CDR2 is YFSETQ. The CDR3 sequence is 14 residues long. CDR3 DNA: TGCGCCAGCAGGAAGATAGCGGGGGGAGATACGCAGTATTTT. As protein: CASRKIAGGDTQYF.

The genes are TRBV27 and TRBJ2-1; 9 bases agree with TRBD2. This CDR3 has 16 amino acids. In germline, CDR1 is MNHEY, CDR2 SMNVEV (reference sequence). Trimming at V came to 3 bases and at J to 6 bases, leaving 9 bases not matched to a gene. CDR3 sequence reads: CASSFHGGGAGNEQFF. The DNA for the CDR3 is TGTGCCAGCAGTTTTCACGGCGGGGGGGCAGGCAATGAGCAGTTCTTC.

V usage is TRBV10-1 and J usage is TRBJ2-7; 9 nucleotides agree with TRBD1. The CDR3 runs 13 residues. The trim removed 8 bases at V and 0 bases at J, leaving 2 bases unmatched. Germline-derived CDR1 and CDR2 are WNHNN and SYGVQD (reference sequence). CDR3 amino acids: CASGTGFSYEQYV. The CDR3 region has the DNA TGCGCCAGCGGGACAGGGTTCTCCTACGAGCAGTACGTC.

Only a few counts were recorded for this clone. The CDR3 DNA reads as TGTGCCAGTAGTGACTTAACAGGGGCCCCCTATGGCTACACCTTC. Its translation is CASSDLTGAPYGYTF. This chain links TRBV19 with TRBJ1-2; TRBD1 agrees at 7 bases. Germline V gene lookup returns CDR1 LNHDA and CDR2 SQIVND (reference sequence). The length of the CDR3 is 15 residues. V was clipped by 5 bases and J by 4 bases; unmatched bases: 10.

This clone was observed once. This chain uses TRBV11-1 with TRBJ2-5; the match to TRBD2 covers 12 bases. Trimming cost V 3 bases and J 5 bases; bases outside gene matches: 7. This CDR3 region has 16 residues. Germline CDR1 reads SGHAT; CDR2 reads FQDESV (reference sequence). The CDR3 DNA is TGTGCCAGCAGCTTCCGCCTAGCGGGGGGGCCGGAGACCCAGTACTTC. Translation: CASSFRLAGGPETQYF.

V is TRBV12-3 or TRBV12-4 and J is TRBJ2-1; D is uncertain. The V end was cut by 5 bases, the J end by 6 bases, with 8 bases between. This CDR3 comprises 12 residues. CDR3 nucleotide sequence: TGTGCCAGCAGTAGCACTTTCAATGAGCAGTTCTTC. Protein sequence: CASSSTFNEQFF.

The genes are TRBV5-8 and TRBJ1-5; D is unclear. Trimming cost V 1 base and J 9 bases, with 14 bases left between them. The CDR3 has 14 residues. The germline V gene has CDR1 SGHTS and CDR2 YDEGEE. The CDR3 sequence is CASSLSIGDSPQHF. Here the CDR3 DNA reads TGTGCCAGCAGCTTGTCCATCGGGGATTCGCCCCAGCATTTT.

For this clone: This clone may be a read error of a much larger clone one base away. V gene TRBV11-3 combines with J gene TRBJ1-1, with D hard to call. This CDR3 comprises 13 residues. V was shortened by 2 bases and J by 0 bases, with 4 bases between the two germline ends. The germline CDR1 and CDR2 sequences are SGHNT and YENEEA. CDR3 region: CASSLYMNTEAFF. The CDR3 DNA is TGTGCCAGCAGCTTATACATGAACACTGAAGCTTTCTTT.

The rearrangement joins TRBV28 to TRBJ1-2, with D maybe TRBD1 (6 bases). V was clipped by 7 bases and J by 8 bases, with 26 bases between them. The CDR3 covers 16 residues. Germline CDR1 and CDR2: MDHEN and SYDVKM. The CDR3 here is CASNLIAGRGVRGYTF. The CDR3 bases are TGTGCCAGCAATCTAATCGCGGGCAGGGGAGTAAGGGGCTACACCTTC.

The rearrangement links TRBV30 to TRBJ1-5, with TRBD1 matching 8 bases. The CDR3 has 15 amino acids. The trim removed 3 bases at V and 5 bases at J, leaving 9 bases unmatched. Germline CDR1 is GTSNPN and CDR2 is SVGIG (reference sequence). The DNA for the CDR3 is TGTGCCTGGAGCCATAGGGACAGGCAGCATCAGCCCCAGCATTTT. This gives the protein CAWSHRDRQHQPQHF.

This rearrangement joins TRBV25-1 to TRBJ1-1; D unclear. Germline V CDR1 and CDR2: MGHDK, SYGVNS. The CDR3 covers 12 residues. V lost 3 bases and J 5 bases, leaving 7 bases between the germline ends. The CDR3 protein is CASSDHRTEAFF. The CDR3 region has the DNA TGTGCCAGCAGTGACCACAGAACTGAAGCTTTCTTT.

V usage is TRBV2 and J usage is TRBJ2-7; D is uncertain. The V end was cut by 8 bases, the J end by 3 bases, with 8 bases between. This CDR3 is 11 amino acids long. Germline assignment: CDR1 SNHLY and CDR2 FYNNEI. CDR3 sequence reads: CASRPGYEQYF. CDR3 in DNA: TGTGCCAGCCGACCGGGCTACGAGCAGTACTTC.

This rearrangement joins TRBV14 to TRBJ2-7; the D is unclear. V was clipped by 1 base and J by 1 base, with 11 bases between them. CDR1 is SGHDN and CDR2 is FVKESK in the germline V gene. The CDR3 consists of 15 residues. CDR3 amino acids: CASSQGRVNSYEQYF. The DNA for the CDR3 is TGTGCCAGCAGCCAAGGACGGGTCAATTCCTACGAGCAGTACTTC.

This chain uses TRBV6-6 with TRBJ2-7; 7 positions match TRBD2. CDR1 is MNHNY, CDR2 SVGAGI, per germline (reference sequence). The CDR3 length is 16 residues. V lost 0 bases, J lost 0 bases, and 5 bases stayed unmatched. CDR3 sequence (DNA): TGTGCCAGCAGTTACTCGGCGGGGGACCCCTCCTACGAGCAGTACTTC. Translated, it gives CASSYSAGDPSYEQYF.

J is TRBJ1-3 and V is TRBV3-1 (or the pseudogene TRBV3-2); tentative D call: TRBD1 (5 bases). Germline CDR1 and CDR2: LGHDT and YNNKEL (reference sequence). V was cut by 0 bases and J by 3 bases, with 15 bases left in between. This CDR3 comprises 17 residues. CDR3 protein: CASSQEAFRVGGNTIYF. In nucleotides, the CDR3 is TGTGCCAGCAGCCAAGAAGCCTTCAGGGTCGGTGGAAACACCATATATTTT.

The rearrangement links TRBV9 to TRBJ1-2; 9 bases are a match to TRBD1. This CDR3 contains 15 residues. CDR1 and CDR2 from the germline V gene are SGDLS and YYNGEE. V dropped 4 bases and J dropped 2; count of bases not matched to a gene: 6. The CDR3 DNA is TGTGCCAGCAGCACCCGACAGGGGGGCAACTATGGCTACACCTTC. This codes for CASSTRQGGNYGYTF.

The CDR3 bases are TGTGCCAGCAGTGTTGGGGGAGGGGTCACTGAAGCTTTCTTT. The encoded protein is CASSVGGGVTEAFF. The J gene is TRBJ1-1, the V gene TRBV25-1; possible D gene TRBD1, 5 bases. Germline CDR1 reads MGHDK; CDR2 reads SYGVNS. This CDR3 has 14 amino acids. V was trimmed by 4 bases and J by 4 bases, leaving 13 bases between them. Full variable domain (outside the CDR3, taken from reference TRBV25-1 and TRBJ1-1): EADIYQTPRYLVIGTGKKITLECSQTMGHDKMYWYQQDPGMELHLIHYSYGVNSTEKGDLSSESTVSRIRTEHFPLTLESARPSHTSQYLCASSVGGGVTEAFFGQGTRLTVV.

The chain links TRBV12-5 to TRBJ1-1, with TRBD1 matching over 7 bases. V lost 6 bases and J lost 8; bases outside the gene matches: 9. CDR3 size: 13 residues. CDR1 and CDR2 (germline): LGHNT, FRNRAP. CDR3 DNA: TGTGCTAGTGGCCAGACAGGGAGAGGGGAAGCTTTCTTT. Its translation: CASGQTGRGEAFF.

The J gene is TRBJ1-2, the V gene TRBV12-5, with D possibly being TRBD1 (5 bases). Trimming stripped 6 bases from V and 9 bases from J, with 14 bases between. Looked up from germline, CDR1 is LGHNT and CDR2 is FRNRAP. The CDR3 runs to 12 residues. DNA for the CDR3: TGTGCTAGTGGATCCCAGGGTAGCAGCTACACCTTC. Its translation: CASGSQGSSYTF.

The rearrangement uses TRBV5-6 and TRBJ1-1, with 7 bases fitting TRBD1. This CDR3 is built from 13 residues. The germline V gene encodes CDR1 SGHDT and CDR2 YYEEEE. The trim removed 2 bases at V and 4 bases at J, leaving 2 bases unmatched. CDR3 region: CASSFSGGTEAFF. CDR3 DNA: TGTGCCAGCAGCTTTTCAGGGGGCACTGAAGCTTTCTTT.

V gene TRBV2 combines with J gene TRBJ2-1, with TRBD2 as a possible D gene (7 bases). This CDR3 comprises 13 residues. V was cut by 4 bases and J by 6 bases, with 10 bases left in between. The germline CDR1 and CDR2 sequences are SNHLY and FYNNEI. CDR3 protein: CASSGGGGNEQFF. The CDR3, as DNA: TGTGCCAGCAGTGGGGGAGGGGGCAATGAGCAGTTCTTC.

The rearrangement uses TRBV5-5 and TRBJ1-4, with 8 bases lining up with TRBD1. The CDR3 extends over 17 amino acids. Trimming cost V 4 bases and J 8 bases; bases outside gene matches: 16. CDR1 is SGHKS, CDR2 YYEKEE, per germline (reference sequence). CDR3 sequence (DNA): TGTGCCAGCAGCCCCCTAGGACAGGGATTGCGGGGAGAAAAACTGTTTTTT. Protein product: CASSPLGQGLRGEKLFF.

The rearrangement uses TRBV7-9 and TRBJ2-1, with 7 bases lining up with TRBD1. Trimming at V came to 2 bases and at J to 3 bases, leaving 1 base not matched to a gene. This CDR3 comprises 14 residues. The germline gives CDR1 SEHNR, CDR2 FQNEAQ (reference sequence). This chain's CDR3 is CASSLRTGYNEQFF. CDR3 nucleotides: TGTGCCAGCAGCTTAAGGACAGGCTACAATGAGCAGTTCTTC.

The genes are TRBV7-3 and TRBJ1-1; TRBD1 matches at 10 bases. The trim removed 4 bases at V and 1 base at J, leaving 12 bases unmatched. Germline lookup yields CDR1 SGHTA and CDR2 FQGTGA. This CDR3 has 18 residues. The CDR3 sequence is CASSSIGTGAFGNTEAFF. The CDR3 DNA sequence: TGTGCCAGCAGCTCCATCGGGACAGGGGCGTTTGGGAACACTGAAGCTTTCTTT.